This TCR beta chain was obtained from a study of control samples from healthy donors and cancer patients. The protocol was immunoSEQ multiplex PCR, while the TCRdb copy is restricted to in-frame clones and leaves out a portion. Of 100,000 to 150,000 clones listed, around 92% are singletons. The germline V and J ends were trimmed by 6 bases and 3 bases, with 12 bases remaining between them. The CDR3 is 13 amino acids. V gene TRBV12-3 or TRBV12-4 combines with J gene TRBJ2-7; D may be TRBD2 (5 bases). The receptor comes from a man older than 75 with head and neck cancer. The sequenced sample was PBMCs. The CDR3 here is CASSRGLNYEQYF. CDR3 nucleotide sequence: TGTGCCAGCAGCCGGGGTCTTAACTACGAGCAGTACTTC.